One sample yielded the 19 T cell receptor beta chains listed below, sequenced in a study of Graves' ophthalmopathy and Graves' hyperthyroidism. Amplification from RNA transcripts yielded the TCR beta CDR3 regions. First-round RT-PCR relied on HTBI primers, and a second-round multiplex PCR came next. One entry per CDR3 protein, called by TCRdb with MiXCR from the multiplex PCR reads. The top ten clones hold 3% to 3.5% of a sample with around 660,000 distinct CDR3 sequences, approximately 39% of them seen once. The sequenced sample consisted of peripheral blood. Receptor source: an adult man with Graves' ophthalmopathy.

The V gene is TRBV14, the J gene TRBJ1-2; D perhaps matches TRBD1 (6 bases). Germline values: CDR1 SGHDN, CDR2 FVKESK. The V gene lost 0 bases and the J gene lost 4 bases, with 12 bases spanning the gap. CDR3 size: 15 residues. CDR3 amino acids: CASSQDSTGLYGYTF. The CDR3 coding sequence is TGTGCCAGCAGCCAAGATTCAACAGGGCTCTATGGCTACACCTTC.

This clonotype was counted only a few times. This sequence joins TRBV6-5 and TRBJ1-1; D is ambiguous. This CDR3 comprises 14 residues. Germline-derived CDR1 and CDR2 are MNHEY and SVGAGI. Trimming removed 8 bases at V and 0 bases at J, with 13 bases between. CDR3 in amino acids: CASFPRVLNTEAFF. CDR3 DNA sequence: TGTGCCAGCTTCCCTCGGGTCCTGAACACTGAAGCTTTCTTT.

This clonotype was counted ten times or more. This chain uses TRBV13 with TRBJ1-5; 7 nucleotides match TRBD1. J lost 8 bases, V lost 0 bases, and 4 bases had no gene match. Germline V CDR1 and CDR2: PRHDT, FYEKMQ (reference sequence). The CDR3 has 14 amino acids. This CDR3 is CASSLGGRGEPQHF. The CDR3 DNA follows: TGTGCCAGCAGCTTAGGAGGCAGGGGGGAGCCCCAGCATTTT.

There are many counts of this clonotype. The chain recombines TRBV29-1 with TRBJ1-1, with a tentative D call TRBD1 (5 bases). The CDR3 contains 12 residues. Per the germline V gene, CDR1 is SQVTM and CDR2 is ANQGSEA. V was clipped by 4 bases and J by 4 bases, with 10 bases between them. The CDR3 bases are TGCAGCGTTGTGGGGCGTAGCACTGAAGCTTTCTTT. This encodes CSVVGRSTEAFF.

The CDR3 DNA sequence: TGCGCCAGCAGCTTGACTAGCGGGAGGGCCACCGGGGAGCTGTTTTTT. The encoded protein is CASSLTSGRATGELFF. The chain carries TRBV5-1 and TRBJ2-2, with TRBD2 matching 13 bases. The CDR3 has 16 amino acids. Germline-derived CDR1 and CDR2 are SGHRS and YFSETQ. J lost 4 bases, V lost 1 base, and 1 base had no gene match.

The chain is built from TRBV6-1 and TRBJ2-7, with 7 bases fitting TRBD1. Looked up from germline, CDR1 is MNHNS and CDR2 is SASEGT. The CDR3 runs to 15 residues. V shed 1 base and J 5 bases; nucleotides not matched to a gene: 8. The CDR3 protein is CASSEVVTGAHEQYF. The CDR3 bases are TGTGCCAGCAGTGAAGTGGTAACAGGGGCACACGAGCAGTACTTC.

CDR3 DNA: TGTGCCACCAAGGGGGGCGGCAATCAGCCCCAGCATTTT. It yields the protein CATKGGGNQPQHF. The V call is TRBV15, the J call TRBJ1-5; possibly TRBD1 for D (6 bases). Trimming pared 7 bases from V and 2 bases from J, leaving 9 bases between. CDR3 length equals 13 residues. Looked up from germline, CDR1 is LNHNV and CDR2 is YYDKDF (reference sequence).

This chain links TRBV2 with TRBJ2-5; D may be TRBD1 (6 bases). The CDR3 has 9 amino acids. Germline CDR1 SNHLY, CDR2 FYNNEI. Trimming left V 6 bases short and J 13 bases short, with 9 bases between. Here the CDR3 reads CASRQDRYF. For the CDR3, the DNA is TGTGCCAGCAGGCAGGACAGGTACTTC.

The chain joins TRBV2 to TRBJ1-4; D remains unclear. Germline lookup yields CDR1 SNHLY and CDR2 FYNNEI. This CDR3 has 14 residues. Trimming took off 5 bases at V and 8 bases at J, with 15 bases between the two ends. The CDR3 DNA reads TGTGCCAGCAGTTTTGGAGAGGTTAGGGAAAAACTGTTTTTT. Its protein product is CASSFGEVREKLFF.

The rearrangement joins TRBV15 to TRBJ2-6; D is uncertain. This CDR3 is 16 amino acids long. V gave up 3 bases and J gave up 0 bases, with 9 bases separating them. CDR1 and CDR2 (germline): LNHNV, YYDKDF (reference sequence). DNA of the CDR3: TGTGCCACCAGCAGTTCCGACCCCTCTGGGGCCAACGTCCTGACTTTC. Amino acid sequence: CATSSSDPSGANVLTF.

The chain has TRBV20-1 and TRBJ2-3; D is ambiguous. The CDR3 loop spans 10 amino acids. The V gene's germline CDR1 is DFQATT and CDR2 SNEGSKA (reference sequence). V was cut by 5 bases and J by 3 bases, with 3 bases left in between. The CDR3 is CSASTDTQYF. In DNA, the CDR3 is TGCAGTGCTTCTACAGATACGCAGTATTTT.

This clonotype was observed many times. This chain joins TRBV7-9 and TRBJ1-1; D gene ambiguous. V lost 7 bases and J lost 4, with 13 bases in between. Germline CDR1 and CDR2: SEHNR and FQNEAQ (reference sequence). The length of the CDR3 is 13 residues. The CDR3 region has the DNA TGTGCCAGCACCCACGTGGGGTCCACTGAAGCTTTCTTT. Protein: CASTHVGSTEAFF.

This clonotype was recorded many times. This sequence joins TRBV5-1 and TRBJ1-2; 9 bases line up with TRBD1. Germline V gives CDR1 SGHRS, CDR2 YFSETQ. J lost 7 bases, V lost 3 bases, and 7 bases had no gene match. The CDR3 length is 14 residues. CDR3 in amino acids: CASSSGQGFSGYTF. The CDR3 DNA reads TGCGCCAGCAGCTCGGGACAGGGTTTCTCTGGCTACACCTTC.

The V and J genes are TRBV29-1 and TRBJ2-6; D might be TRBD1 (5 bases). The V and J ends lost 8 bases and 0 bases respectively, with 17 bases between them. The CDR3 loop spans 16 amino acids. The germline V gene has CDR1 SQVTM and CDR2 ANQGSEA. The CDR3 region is CSSPRAPPSGANVLTF. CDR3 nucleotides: TGCAGCAGCCCCAGGGCGCCTCCCTCTGGGGCCAACGTCCTGACTTTC.

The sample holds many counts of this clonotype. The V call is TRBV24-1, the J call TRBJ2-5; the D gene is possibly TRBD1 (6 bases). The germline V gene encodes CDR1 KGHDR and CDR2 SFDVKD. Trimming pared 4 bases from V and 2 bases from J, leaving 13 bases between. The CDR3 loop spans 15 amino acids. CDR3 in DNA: TGTGCCACCAGTGACAAAGGGACAAGTCAAGAGACCCAGTACTTC. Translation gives CATSDKGTSQETQYF.

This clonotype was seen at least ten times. CDR3 nucleotides: TGTGCCAGCAGCTTAAGGGCAGGGTGGAATTACGAGCAGTACTTC. It encodes CASSLRAGWNYEQYF. The chain joins TRBV7-3 to TRBJ2-7; D might be TRBD1 (5 bases). The V end lost 1 base, the J end lost 4 bases, and 14 bases lay between the germline ends. The CDR3 consists of 15 residues. The germline CDR1 and CDR2 sequences are SGHTA and FQGTGA.

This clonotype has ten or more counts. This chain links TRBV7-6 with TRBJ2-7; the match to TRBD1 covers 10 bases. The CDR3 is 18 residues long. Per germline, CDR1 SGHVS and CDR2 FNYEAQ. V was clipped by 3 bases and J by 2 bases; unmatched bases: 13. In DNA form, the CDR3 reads TGTGCCAGCAGCTTGGGTGTGACAGGGGGCGATATTACCTACGAGCAGTACTTC. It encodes CASSLGVTGGDITYEQYF.

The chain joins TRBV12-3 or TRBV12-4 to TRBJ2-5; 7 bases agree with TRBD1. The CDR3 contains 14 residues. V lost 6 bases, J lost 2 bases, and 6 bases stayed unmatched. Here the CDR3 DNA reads TGTGCCAGCAGGACCGGGACAGATCAAGAGACCCAGTACTTC. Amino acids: CASRTGTDQETQYF.

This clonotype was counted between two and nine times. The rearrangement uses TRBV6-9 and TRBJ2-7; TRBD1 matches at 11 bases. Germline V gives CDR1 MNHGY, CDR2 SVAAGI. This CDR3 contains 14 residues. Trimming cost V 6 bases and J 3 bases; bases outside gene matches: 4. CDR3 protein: CASRFGTGGYEQYF. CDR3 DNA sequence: TGTGCCAGCAGATTCGGGACAGGGGGCTACGAGCAGTACTTC.